This T cell receptor (beta chain) derives from a study of cytomegalovirus exposure and HLA in healthy donors. Study conclusions and caveats: Cytomegalovirus association was listed for around 180 TCR beta chains.

This clone was observed a single time. No antigen is known for it. V dropped 6 bases and J dropped 3; count of bases not matched to a gene: 14. The germline CDR1 and CDR2 sequences are MNHEY and SMNVEV (reference sequence). The CDR3 spans 17 residues. Vbeta (60) and Jbeta (13) primers were used in the PCR. The method was immunoSEQ multiplex PCR; TCRdb's version includes in-frame clones alone and lacks a portion of them. The top ten hold 1.9% of the sample, which has 130,000 or so clones, about 80% seen once. At sampling all donors were nominally healthy, likely with unrecorded immune exposures. The material sequenced was PBMCs. The TCR originated in a woman aged 40 to 50 in good health and CMV-seronegative. This chain joins TRBV27 and TRBJ2-7; 10 bases fit TRBD2. The CDR3 is CASSLKRFSGRDYEQYF. The CDR3 DNA sequence: TGTGCCAGCAGCCTGAAGCGGTTCAGCGGGAGGGACTACGAGCAGTACTTC.